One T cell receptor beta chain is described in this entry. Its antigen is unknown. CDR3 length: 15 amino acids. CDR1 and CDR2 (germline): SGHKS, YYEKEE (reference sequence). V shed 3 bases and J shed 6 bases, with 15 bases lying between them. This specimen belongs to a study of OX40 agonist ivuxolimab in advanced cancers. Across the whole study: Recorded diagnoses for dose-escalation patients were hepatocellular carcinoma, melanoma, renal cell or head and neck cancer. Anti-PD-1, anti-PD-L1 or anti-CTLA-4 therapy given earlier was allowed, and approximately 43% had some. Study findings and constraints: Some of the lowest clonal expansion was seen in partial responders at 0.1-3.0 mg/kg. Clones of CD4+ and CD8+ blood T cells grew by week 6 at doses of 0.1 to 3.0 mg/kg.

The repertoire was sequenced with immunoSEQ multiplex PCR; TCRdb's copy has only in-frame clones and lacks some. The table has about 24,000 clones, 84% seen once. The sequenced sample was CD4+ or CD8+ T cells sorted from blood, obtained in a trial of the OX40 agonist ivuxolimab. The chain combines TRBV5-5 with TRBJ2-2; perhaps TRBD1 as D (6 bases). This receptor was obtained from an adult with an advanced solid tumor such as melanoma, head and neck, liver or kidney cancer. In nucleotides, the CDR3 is TGTGCCAGCAGCTCAGCCTGGACAGCCTCCGGGGAGCTGTTTTTT. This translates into CASSSAWTASGELFF. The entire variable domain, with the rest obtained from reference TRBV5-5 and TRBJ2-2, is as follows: DAGVTQSPTHLIKTRGQQVTLRCSPISGHKSVSWYQQVLGQGPQFIFQYYEKEERGRGNFPDRFSARQFPNYSSELNVNALLLGDSALYLCASSSAWTASGELFFGEGSRLTVL.